This T cell receptor (beta chain) originates from a study of human T cells and chemical hapten exposure. Attachment of unique molecular identifiers to individual cDNA molecules was performed in the library. TCRdb re-analysed the RACE reads in MiXCR, keeping a single row per CDR3 protein. The data show roughly 260,000 distinct CDR3 sequences, with 7.5% to 9% seen just once and roughly 2.5% held by the top ten. This clonotype was seen more than once but under ten times. No antigen is known for it. Study observations and caveats: The formation of large CDR3 similarity clusters by expanded TCRs significantly exceeded that of controls.

The time point here: pre-sensitization, week 0. This sample's treatment: therapeutic diphenylcyclopropenone sensitization with weekly scalp DPC. The sequencing used whole blood, collected in connection with sensitization to the hapten diphenylcyclopropenone (DPC). This TCR derives from a woman aged 40-49 years with alopecia areata. Some clones in this sample may be carry-over from other donors' samples.

The CDR3 region has the DNA TGCAGTGCTCCTCGGACTAGCAGATCCTACGAGCAGTACTTC. Translation: CSAPRTSRSYEQYF. The chain joins TRBV20-1 to TRBJ2-7; 8 bases agree with TRBD2. CDR3 size: 14 residues. V was pared by 5 bases and J by 1 base, with 7 bases of the junction left unmatched. In germline, CDR1 is DFQATT, CDR2 SNEGSKA (reference sequence).